The rows below give T cell receptor beta chains drawn from one sample of a study of blood T cells in healthy people across ages. TCRdb passed the 5' RACE reads through MiXCR, listing each CDR3 protein once. Among fewer than 1,000,000 distinct CDR3 sequences listed, under 45% were seen once. Sequencing was carried out using blood. The receptors derive from a man between 60 and 75 years old in good health. CDR3s include the opening cysteine and the closing phenylalanine or tryptophan. A D gene is named only where the DNA matches it firmly. Part of the rows lack a size; the others show once, few, many or a class for expanded clones.

J gene	D gene	V gene	clone size	CDR3 protein	CDR3 DNA
TRBJ2-7	.	TRBV27	.	CASSLAGVGVYEQYF	TGTGCCAGCAGTTTAGCAGGGGTAGGAGTGTACGAGCAGTACTTC
TRBJ2-7	TRBD2	TRBV27	.	CASTQLAGRTYEQYF	TGTGCCAGCACCCAACTAGCGGGACGTACCTACGAGCAGTACTTC
TRBJ1-1	.	TRBV5-4	.	CASLGDTKNTEAFF	TGTGCCAGCTTGGGGGACACCAAGAACACTGAAGCTTTCTTT
TRBJ2-4	.	TRBV5-1	few	CASSLDPGRLLEQYF	TGCGCCAGCAGCCTCGACCCGGGGCGGCTGCTGGAGCAGTACTTC
TRBJ1-4	.	TRBV6-5	many	CASRSSAEKLFF	TGTGCCAGCAGAAGTAGTGCCGAAAAACTGTTTTTT
TRBJ2-5	.	TRBV5-1	.	CASSMGTLGETQYF	TGCGCCAGCAGCATGGGCACCCTAGGGGAGACCCAGTACTTC
TRBJ1-6	TRBD1	TRBV6-6	.	CASSLDRAYSPLHF	TGTGCCAGCAGCCTGGACAGGGCTTATTCACCCCTCCACTTT
TRBJ2-3	.	TRBV4-3	few	CASSQEGPTGATDTQYF	TGCGCCAGCAGCCAAGAAGGGCCCACGGGAGCCACAGATACGCAGTATTTT
TRBJ1-5	.	TRBV15	.	CATSSGVNNQPQHF	TGTGCCACCAGCAGTGGGGTCAACAATCAGCCCCAGCATTTT
TRBJ1-5	TRBD1	TRBV7-2	.	CASSVTGEVQPQHF	TGTGCCAGCAGCGTTACAGGGGAGGTTCAGCCCCAGCATTTT
TRBJ2-5	TRBD2	TRBV7-2	few	CASSPWTSGVKETQYF	TGTGCCAGCAGCCCTTGGACTAGCGGGGTTAAAGAGACCCAGTACTTC
TRBJ2-1	.	TRBV5-5	few	CASSLDQGGNEQFF	TGTGCCAGCAGCTTGGACCAGGGTGGAAATGAGCAGTTCTTC
TRBJ1-6	.	TRBV6-6	.	CASSYKGRNSPLHF	TGTGCCAGCAGTTACAAAGGGCGGAATTCACCCCTCCACTTT
TRBJ2-7	.	TRBV20-1	.	CSARDRGFSYEQYF	TGCAGTGCTAGAGATAGGGGCTTCTCCTACGAGCAGTACTTC
TRBJ2-3	.	TRBV5-1	.	CASSLGGPPDTQYF	TGCGCCAGCAGCTTGGGGGGGCCTCCAGATACGCAGTATTTT
TRBJ2-5	.	TRBV24-1	.	CATSDPGTDRQETQYF	TGTGCCACCAGTGATCCCGGGACGGATCGCCAAGAGACCCAGTACTTC
TRBJ1-2	.	TRBV29-1	.	CNVGRGDGYTF	TGCAACGTTGGACGCGGGGATGGCTACACCTTC
TRBJ2-5	.	TRBV27	.	CASSLSVIGEQYF	TGTGCCAGCAGTTTATCCGTTATCGGGGAGCAGTACTTC
TRBJ2-5	.	TRBV10-3	.	CATGKETRYF	TGTGCCACAGGGAAAGAGACCCGGTACTTC
TRBJ2-7	.	TRBV7-8	.	CASSLLTGTYEQYF	TGTGCCAGCAGCTTACTTACGGGCACCTACGAGCAGTACTTC
TRBJ2-1	.	TRBV2	.	CASSEVLVGNEQFF	TGTGCCAGCAGTGAGGTATTAGTGGGCAATGAGCAGTTCTTC
TRBJ1-4	TRBD1	TRBV29-1	.	CSVGTGGVGEKLFF	TGCAGCGTGGGAACAGGGGGCGTCGGTGAAAAACTGTTTTTT
TRBJ2-3	.	TRBV7-2	.	CASSLAGLAYF	TGTGCCAGCAGCTTAGCGGGCCTAGCGTATTTT
TRBJ2-5	.	TRBV10-3	.	CAISLAGKETQYF	TGTGCCATCAGTCTGGCAGGGAAAGAGACCCAGTACTTC
TRBJ1-6	.	TRBV2	.	CASSGQGSSSYNSPLHF	TGTGCCAGCAGTGGGCAGGGCTCAAGCTCCTATAATTCACCCCTCCACTTT
TRBJ2-3	TRBD2	TRBV4-3	once	CASSQNAGGSHTDTQYF	TGCGCCAGCAGCCAAAATGCGGGAGGATCTCACACAGATACGCAGTATTTT
TRBJ2-2	TRBD1	TRBV12-3/TRBV12-4	few	CASSSRTGSTGELFF	TGTGCCAGCAGTTCGAGGACAGGGAGCACCGGGGAGCTGTTTTTT
TRBJ2-7	TRBD1	TRBV5-5	.	CASSFRQGPLYEQYF	TGTGCCAGCAGCTTCCGACAGGGTCCTCTCTACGAGCAGTACTTC
TRBJ2-7	.	TRBV5-1	few	CASSRDKTEQYF	TGCGCCAGCAGCCGAGACAAAACCGAGCAGTACTTC